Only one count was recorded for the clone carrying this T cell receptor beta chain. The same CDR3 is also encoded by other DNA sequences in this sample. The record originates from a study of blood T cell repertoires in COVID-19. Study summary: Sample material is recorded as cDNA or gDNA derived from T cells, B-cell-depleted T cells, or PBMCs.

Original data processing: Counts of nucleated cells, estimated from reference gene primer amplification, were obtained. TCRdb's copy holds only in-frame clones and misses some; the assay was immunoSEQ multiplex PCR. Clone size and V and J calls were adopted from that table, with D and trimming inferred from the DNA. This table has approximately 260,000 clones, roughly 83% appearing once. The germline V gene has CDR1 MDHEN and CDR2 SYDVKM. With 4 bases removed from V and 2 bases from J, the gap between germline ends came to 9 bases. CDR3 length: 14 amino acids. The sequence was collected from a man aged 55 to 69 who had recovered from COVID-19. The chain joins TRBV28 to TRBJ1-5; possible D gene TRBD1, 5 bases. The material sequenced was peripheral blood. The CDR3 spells CASSSGGGNQPQHF. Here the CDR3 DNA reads TGTGCCAGCAGTTCGGGGGGTGGCAATCAGCCCCAGCATTTT.